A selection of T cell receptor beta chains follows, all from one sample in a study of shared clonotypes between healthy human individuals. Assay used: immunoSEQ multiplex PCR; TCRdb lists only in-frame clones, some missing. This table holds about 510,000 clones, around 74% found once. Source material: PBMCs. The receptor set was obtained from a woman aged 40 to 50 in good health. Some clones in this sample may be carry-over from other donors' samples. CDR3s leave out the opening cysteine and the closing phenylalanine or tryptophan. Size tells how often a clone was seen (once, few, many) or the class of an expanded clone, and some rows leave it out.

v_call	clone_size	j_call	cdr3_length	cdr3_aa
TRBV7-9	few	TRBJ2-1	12	ASSLGQTYNEQF
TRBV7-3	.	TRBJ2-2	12	ASSKDRADGELF
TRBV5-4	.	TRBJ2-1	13	ASSAGLAGLNEQF
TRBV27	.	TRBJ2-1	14	ASSTRGWGSYNEQF
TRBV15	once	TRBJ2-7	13	ATSRRSGSGYEQY
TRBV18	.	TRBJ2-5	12	ASSRAAGWETQY
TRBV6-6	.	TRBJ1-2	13	ASSYGAQGGGGYT
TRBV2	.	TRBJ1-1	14	ASSLNSFYMYTEAF
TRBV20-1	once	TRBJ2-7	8	SVGTSWQY
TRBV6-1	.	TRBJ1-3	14	ASSELVGRSGNTIY
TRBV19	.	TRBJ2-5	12	ASSIVGGWETQY
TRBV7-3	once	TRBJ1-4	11	ASSLGQGEKLF
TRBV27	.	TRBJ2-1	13	ASPPMVAANNEQF
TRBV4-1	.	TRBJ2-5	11	ASSQDRVETQY
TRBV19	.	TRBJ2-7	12	ASSPKTAYYEQY
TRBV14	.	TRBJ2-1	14	ASSEPQGRPYNEQF
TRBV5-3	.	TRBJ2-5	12	ARSLVDYQETQY
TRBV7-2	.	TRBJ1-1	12	ASSLVADGTEAF
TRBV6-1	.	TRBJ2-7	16	ASSEYMGLGAESYEQY
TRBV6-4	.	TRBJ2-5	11	ASSEGGQETQY
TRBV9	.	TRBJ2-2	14	ASSPSGLANTGELF
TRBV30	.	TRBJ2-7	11	AGKVRGTGEQY
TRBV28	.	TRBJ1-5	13	ASSYPGQGNQPQH
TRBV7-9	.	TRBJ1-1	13	ASSPGGGRGTEAF
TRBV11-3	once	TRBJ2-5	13	ASSSGGTNQETQY
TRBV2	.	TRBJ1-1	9	ASRQDGEAF
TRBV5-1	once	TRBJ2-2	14	ASSPRVAGSTGELF
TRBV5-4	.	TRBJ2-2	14	ASSAAGTFNTGELF
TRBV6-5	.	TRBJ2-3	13	ASSWGAGVSDTQY
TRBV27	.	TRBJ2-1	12	ASKLAGVYNEQF
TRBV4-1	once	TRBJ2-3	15	ASSQGRVSLVTDTQY
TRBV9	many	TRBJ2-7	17	ASSLAVRTGGLGSYEQY
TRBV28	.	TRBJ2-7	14	ASSSPREPPTYEQY
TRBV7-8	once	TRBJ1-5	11	ASSTVKVGPQH
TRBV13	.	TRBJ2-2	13	ASSLRLANTGELF
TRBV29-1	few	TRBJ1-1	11	SVTTGPYTEAF
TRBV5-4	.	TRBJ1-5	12	ASSSRPHSQPQH
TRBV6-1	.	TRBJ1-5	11	ASSDYSNQPQH
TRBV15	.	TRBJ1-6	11	ATSRVIDSPLH
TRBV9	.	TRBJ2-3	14	ASSTLSGRATDTQY
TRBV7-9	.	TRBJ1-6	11	ASSQRGDSPLH
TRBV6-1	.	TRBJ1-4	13	ASSGSGGSNEKLF
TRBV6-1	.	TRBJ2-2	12	ASTGTWNTGELF
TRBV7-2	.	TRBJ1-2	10	ASSLGGFWAH
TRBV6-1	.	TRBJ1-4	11	ASSENLGEKLF
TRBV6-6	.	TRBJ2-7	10	ASSTQNYEQY
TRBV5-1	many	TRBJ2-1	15	ASSPGLAGVGYNEQF
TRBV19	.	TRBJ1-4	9	ASSIGEKLF
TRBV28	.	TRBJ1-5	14	ASSSHSGGGYQPQH